The 8 T cell receptor beta chains below all came from one sample that was sequenced in a study of metastatic and nonmetastatic thyroid tumors. All patients reached thyroid surgery having received no treatment beforehand. With MiXCR, TCRdb called clones anew from the PCR reads. The table lists 4,700 or so clones, 23% of them singletons, with about 10% in the top ten. The material sequenced was tumor tissue. These receptor sequences come from a male donor with papillary thyroid cancer or a benign thyroid nodule (not recorded which). Some clones in this sample may be carry-over from other donors' samples.

The genes are TRBV2 and TRBJ2-7, with 9 bases fitting TRBD2. Germline loops: CDR1 SNHLY, CDR2 FYNNEI. The CDR3 runs 14 residues. The CDR3 DNA follows: TGTGGGTGCGCCTGGGCTAGCGGGAACTACGAGCAGTACTTC. This codes for CGCAWASGNYEQYF.

This chain joins TRBV6-5 and TRBJ2-2, with D perhaps TRBD1 (6 bases). Germline CDR1 and CDR2: MNHEY and SVGAGI. The CDR3 consists of 16 residues. V dropped 3 bases and J dropped 1 base, with 12 bases sitting between them. The CDR3 here is CASSYSAGVNTGELFF. For the CDR3, the DNA is TGTGCCAGCAGTTATTCGGCAGGGGTGAACACCGGGGAGCTGTTTTTT.

This clone has just a few counts. A read error may be the cause here, since a much bigger clone is one base away. The chain links TRBV7-9 to TRBJ1-4; TRBD1 is a possible D gene (6 bases). Trimming removed 7 bases at V and 8 bases at J, with 17 bases between. CDR3 length equals 14 residues. In germline, CDR1 is SEHNR, CDR2 FQNEAQ (reference sequence). CDR3 sequence: CASNFGQGREKLFF. CDR3 coding DNA: TGTGCCAGCAACTTCGGGCAGGGGCGGGAAAAACTGTTTTTT.

V gene TRBV20-1 combines with J gene TRBJ2-5, with no clear D. The CDR3 extends over 12 amino acids. V was pared by 3 bases and J by 0 bases, with 5 bases between. Germline V CDR1 and CDR2: DFQATT, SNEGSKA (reference sequence). The CDR3 DNA reads TGCAGTGCTAGGGGGTACCAAGAGACCCAGTACTTC. Its protein is CSARGYQETQYF.

The chain combines TRBV6-5 with TRBJ1-5; D ambiguous. The length of the CDR3 is 15 residues. Germline CDR1 and CDR2: MNHEY and SVGAGI. V was clipped by 0 bases and J by 7 bases, with 13 bases between them. The CDR3 nucleotides are TGTGCCAGCAGTTACTCGGCAGGAACGGGACAGCCCCAGCATTTT. Its translation is CASSYSAGTGQPQHF.

The chain couples TRBV20-1 to TRBJ1-6; no definite D call. The CDR3 is 13 residues long. With 6 bases removed from V and 9 bases from J, the gap between germline ends came to 15 bases. Germline values: CDR1 DFQATT, CDR2 SNEGSKA (reference sequence). Here the CDR3 reads CSARSDSFSPLHF. As DNA, the CDR3 is TGCAGTGCACGCTCGGACTCATTTTCACCCCTCCACTTT.

J is TRBJ2-7 and V is TRBV7-9; no firm D call. The CDR3 is 12 amino acids. V was pared by 5 bases and J by 4 bases, with 9 bases between. The V gene's germline CDR1 is SEHNR and CDR2 FQNEAQ (reference sequence). The CDR3 DNA is TGTGCCAGCAGCCCAGTACCTTACGAGCAGTACTTC. Translated: CASSPVPYEQYF. Filled out from reference TRBV7-9 and TRBJ2-7, the complete variable domain reads DTGVSQNPRHKITKRGQNVTFRCDPISEHNRLYWYRQTLGQGPEFLTYFQNEAQLEKSRLLSDRFSAERPKGSFSTLEIQRTEQGDSAMYLCASSPVPYEQYFGPGTRLTVT.

This clone has just a few counts. The chain couples TRBV28 to TRBJ2-1; possibly TRBD1 for D (5 bases). The ends were cut back, 6 bases at V and 6 bases at J, with 24 bases in the middle. In germline, CDR1 is MDHEN, CDR2 SYDVKM. This CDR3 is built from 17 residues. DNA of the CDR3: TGTGCCAGCAGCCTAGGTTCTTTCAGGGTTACCTCCAATGAGCAGTTCTTC. Translation: CASSLGSFRVTSNEQFF.